The 25 T cell receptor beta chains listed next were all sequenced from one sample in a study of response to subunit inactivated influenza vaccine. TCRdb reanalysed the RT-PCR reads using MiXCR and keeps one entry per CDR3 protein. The sample comprises roughly 520,000 distinct CDR3 sequences, over 25% of which are singletons, and 1.5% to 2% rests with the top ten. The sequences come from CD4+ T cells sorted from PBMCs, collected around 5 days after vaccination. Receptors originate from a man in his forties or fifties who received an inactivated influenza vaccine.

The chain couples TRBV3-1 to TRBJ2-2; D is ambiguous. Germline CDR1 LGHDT, CDR2 YNNKEL (reference sequence). The CDR3 consists of 16 residues. V shed 3 bases and J shed 0 bases, with 11 bases lying between them. In nucleotides, the CDR3 is TGTGCCAGCAGCCAGGGAAGAATCGCGAACACCGGGGAGCTGTTTTTT. This encodes CASSQGRIANTGELFF. The full variable domain, with the rest looked up from reference TRBV3-1 and TRBJ2-2, is DTAVSQTPKYLVTQMGNDKSIKCEQNLGHDTMYWYKQDSKKFLKIMFSYNNKELIINETVPNRFSPKSPDKAHLNLHINSLELGDSAVYFCASSQGRIANTGELFFGEGSRLTVL.

This chain joins TRBV20-1 and TRBJ2-5, with D tentatively TRBD1 or TRBD2 (7 bases each). Germline V gives CDR1 DFQATT, CDR2 SNEGSKA (reference sequence). The CDR3 is 14 amino acids. The CDR3 loop reads CSPQGGAQGETQYF. CDR3 nucleotide sequence: TGCAGCCCGCAGGGGGGGGCGCAAGGAGAGACCCAGTACTTC.

This clonotype was detected many times. At one end the junction does not follow the germline gene, possibly because of a read error. This sequence joins TRBV5-1 and TRBJ2-3, with D perhaps matching TRBD2 (5 bases). The CDR3 runs 14 residues. Looked up from germline, CDR1 is SGHRS and CDR2 is YFSETQ. The CDR3 region is CASSLALGTDTQYF. The CDR3 region has the DNA TGTGCCAGCAGCTTAGCGTTGGGGACAGATACGCAGTATTTT.

CDR3 sequence reads: CASTRGSGSTNYGYTF. The CDR3 DNA sequence: TGTGCCAGCACCCGAGGGTCGGGATCTACTAACTATGGCTACACCTTC. This rearrangement joins TRBV12-3 or TRBV12-4 to TRBJ1-2, with unresolved D. There are 16 residues in the CDR3. Trimming pared 7 bases from V and 0 bases from J, leaving 18 bases between.

This chain connects TRBV24-1 to TRBJ2-3; D call uncertain. This CDR3 spans 13 amino acids. Deletions cut 5 bases from V and 2 bases from J, with 7 bases between. Germline CDR1 and CDR2: KGHDR and SFDVKD. The DNA for the CDR3 is TGTGCCACCAGTGCGTCTTTCACAGATACGCAGTATTTT. It is translated as CATSASFTDTQYF.

This clonotype was counted only a few times. V usage is TRBV4-2 and J usage is TRBJ2-5; 12 nucleotides line up with TRBD1. The CDR3 extends over 20 amino acids. CDR1 and CDR2 from the germline V gene are LGHNA and YNFKEQ. Germline trimming cut 7 bases from V and 5 bases from J; bases unmatched to any gene: 23. This CDR3 is CASNPVYYRDRGLGRETQYF. In DNA, the CDR3 is TGTGCCAGCAACCCAGTTTATTACCGGGACAGGGGGCTGGGTAGGGAGACCCAGTACTTC.

This chain uses TRBV6-1 with TRBJ1-6; D might be TRBD1 (6 bases). The V and J ends lost 6 bases and 10 bases respectively, with 19 bases between them. This CDR3 comprises 15 residues. CDR1 is MNHNS, CDR2 SASEGT, per germline. The CDR3 DNA reads as TGTGCCAGCAGATTTTCACAGGGAGGCGGATCACCCCTCCACTTT. The encoded protein is CASRFSQGGGSPLHF.

This clonotype showed up just a few times. CDR3 residues: CAISVGQPYEQYF. The CDR3 DNA reads as TGTGCCATCAGTGTCGGACAGCCCTACGAGCAGTACTTC. This chain joins TRBV10-3 and TRBJ2-7, with TRBD1 as a possible D gene (6 bases). Trimming removed 4 bases from V and 2 bases from J, with 9 bases in between. Germline values: CDR1 ENHRY, CDR2 SYGVKD. The CDR3 has 13 amino acids.

The chain is built from TRBV16 and TRBJ2-1; D not resolved. The CDR3 is 16 amino acids. Per germline, CDR1 KGHSY and CDR2 FQNENV. The germline V and J ends were trimmed by 0 bases and 6 bases, with 15 bases remaining between them. CDR3: CASSQSPPPWGNEQFF. The CDR3 DNA sequence: TGTGCCAGCAGCCAATCACCCCCTCCGTGGGGCAATGAGCAGTTCTTC.

The rearrangement uses TRBV7-3 and TRBJ1-1; 7 bases map to TRBD1. Germline V gene lookup returns CDR1 SGHTA and CDR2 FQGTGA. After removal of 6 bases from V and 5 bases from J, the junction contained 6 bases not matched to a gene. This CDR3 has 13 residues. In nucleotides, the CDR3 is TGTGCCAGCAGAAAAACAGGGGAAACTGAAGCTTTCTTT. Translated, it gives CASRKTGETEAFF.

The V call is TRBV7-9, the J call TRBJ2-3, with D possibly being TRBD1 (5 bases). The CDR3 is made up of 15 amino acids. Germline loops: CDR1 SEHNR, CDR2 FQNEAQ (reference sequence). V was trimmed by 2 bases and J by 0 bases, leaving 9 bases between them. CDR3 loop: CASSLKGYSTDTQYF. The CDR3 DNA follows: TGTGCCAGCAGCTTAAAGGGGTACAGCACAGATACGCAGTATTTT.

The chain is built from TRBV21-1 and TRBJ2-6. TRBV21-1 is labeled a pseudogene. The CDR3 totals 17 residues. The CDR3 nucleotides read TGTGCCAGCAGCAAGCTCCAAGTTAACTCTGGGGCCAACGTCCTGACTTTC. Amino acid sequence: CASSKLQVNSGANVLTF.

This clonotype was counted ten times or more. The V gene is TRBV12-3 or TRBV12-4, the J gene TRBJ2-5, with 11 bases fitting TRBD1. The V and J ends lost 5 bases and 5 bases, in that order; junction bases with no gene match: 4. The CDR3 has 14 amino acids. This CDR3 reads CASSPWTGGETQYF. The DNA for the CDR3 is TGTGCCAGCAGTCCCTGGACAGGGGGCGAGACCCAGTACTTC.

This clonotype was seen only a few times. The chain uses TRBV3-1 and TRBJ1-1; D remains ambiguous. Trimming removed 0 bases at V and 1 base at J, with 6 bases between. Germline V gene lookup returns CDR1 LGHDT and CDR2 YNNKEL (reference sequence). This CDR3 has 14 residues. CDR3 sequence reads: CASSQDLPNTEAFF. The CDR3 DNA sequence: TGTGCCAGCAGCCAAGATCTTCCGAACACTGAAGCTTTCTTT.

This clonotype was counted many times. The gene calls are TRBV20-1 and TRBJ2-7; perhaps TRBD1 as D (6 bases). V lost 6 bases, J lost 3 bases, and 15 bases lay in between. Germline CDR1 is DFQATT and CDR2 is SNEGSKA (reference sequence). The CDR3 is made up of 13 amino acids. The chain's CDR3 is CSANRASLYEQYF. CDR3 nucleotide sequence: TGCAGTGCAAACAGGGCTAGCCTCTACGAGCAGTACTTC.

The chain joins TRBV18 to TRBJ1-2; D may be TRBD1 (6 bases). The V gene lost 6 bases and the J gene lost 0 bases, with 14 bases spanning the gap. This CDR3 has 15 residues. CDR1 KGHSH and CDR2 LQKENI come from the germline V gene. The CDR3 spells CASSAGTSSNYGYTF. The CDR3 coding sequence is TGTGCCAGCTCCGCCGGGACATCATCTAACTATGGCTACACCTTC.

The chain's CDR3 is CAIRTGPKVYEQYF. The CDR3 bases are TGTGCCATCAGGACGGGGCCTAAGGTCTACGAGCAGTACTTC. The chain recombines TRBV10-3 with TRBJ2-7; D may be TRBD1 or TRBD2 (5 bases each). CDR3 length equals 14 residues. Germline V gene data show CDR1 as ENHRY and CDR2 as SYGVKD. V was shortened by 6 bases and J by 3 bases, with 15 bases between the two germline ends.

This clonotype was seen repeatedly, ten times or more. The rearrangement joins TRBV12-3 or TRBV12-4 to TRBJ1-1, with D uncertain. This CDR3 spans 13 amino acids. V was clipped by 5 bases and J by 0 bases, with 7 bases between them. CDR3 sequence (DNA): TGTGCCAGCAGTCTTTATTTGAACACTGAAGCTTTCTTT. Protein product: CASSLYLNTEAFF.

This rearrangement joins TRBV6-2 or TRBV6-3 to TRBJ1-1; 7 nucleotides line up with TRBD1. This CDR3 contains 15 residues. V shed 6 bases and J 5 bases; nucleotides not matched to a gene: 12. Germline V gene data show CDR1 as MNHEY and CDR2 as SVGEGT. CDR3 DNA sequence: TGTGCCAGCAGATCGACAGGGATAGGGTGGACTGAAGCTTTCTTT. This gives the protein CASRSTGIGWTEAFF.

This clonotype has more than one count but fewer than ten. The chain links TRBV7-2 to TRBJ2-3; TRBD1 agrees at 11 bases. J was trimmed by 7 bases and V by 0 bases; bases with no gene match: 12. Per the germline V gene, CDR1 is SGHTA and CDR2 is FQGNSA. The CDR3 totals 18 residues. CDR3 nucleotides: TGTGCCAGCAGCTTAGCGCCATCCGGGACAGGGGGATTGAATACGCAGTATTTT. Amino acids: CASSLAPSGTGGLNTQYF.

The gene calls are TRBV12-3 or TRBV12-4 and TRBJ1-4, with a possible D match to TRBD1 (5 bases). This CDR3 contains 15 residues. V lost 5 bases, J lost 5 bases, and 15 bases lay in between. The DNA for the CDR3 is TGTGCCAGCAGTACCAACGGGGCCATAAATGAAAAACTGTTTTTT. Its translation is CASSTNGAINEKLFF.

The V gene is TRBV9, the J gene TRBJ2-7, with D unresolved. Germline V gives CDR1 SGDLS, CDR2 YYNGEE. Deletions cut 0 bases from V and 3 bases from J, with 7 bases between. There are 13 residues in the CDR3. CDR3 region: CASSVGLGYEQYF. CDR3 sequence (DNA): TGTGCCAGCAGCGTAGGCCTGGGCTACGAGCAGTACTTC.

This clonotype occurred a few times. The chain is built from TRBV20-1 and TRBJ2-1, with D maybe TRBD1 (5 bases). The V gene lost 6 bases and the J gene lost 11 bases, with 23 bases spanning the gap. Germline-derived CDR1 and CDR2 are DFQATT and SNEGSKA (reference sequence). The CDR3 consists of 14 residues. The CDR3, as DNA: TGCAGTGCCACGGTCCTGACAGCGCGGCCAAAGCAGTTCTTC. Translated, it gives CSATVLTARPKQFF.

This clonotype was seen more than once but under ten times. The V call is TRBV29-1, the J call TRBJ1-1; tentative D call: TRBD1 (5 bases). In germline, CDR1 is SQVTM, CDR2 ANQGSEA. CDR3 length: 12 amino acids. V shed 7 bases and J shed 8 bases, with 17 bases lying between them. The CDR3 nucleotides read TGCAGCGCAAAAGGTGGGGCAGACGAAGCTTTCTTT. Translating gives CSAKGGADEAFF.

This clonotype was found a few times. The chain links TRBV15 to TRBJ2-5, with no clear D. The CDR3 is 12 amino acids. The V gene's germline CDR1 is LNHNV and CDR2 YYDKDF (reference sequence). V gave up 5 bases and J gave up 4 bases, with 8 bases separating them. The CDR3 sequence: CATSLSRETQYF. The CDR3 DNA reads TGTGCCACCAGCCTCAGTCGAGAGACCCAGTACTTC.